The source of this TCR beta chain is a study of blood T cell repertoires in COVID-19 (TCRdb year 2020). About the full investigation: Collaborator samples came from the United States, Italy and Spain and covered acute and convalescent phases of COVID-19. The material from the prospective study consisted of cDNA or gDNA derived from T cells, B-cell-depleted T cells, or PBMCs. Deeply sampled blood TCRbeta repertoires from subjects exposed to, actively infected with, or recovered from COVID-19 were included in the dataset. The repertoires were released in a freely available public database intended as a resource for research on the immune response to SARS-CoV-2. The samples were drawn from the first 160 participants of the ongoing ImmuneRACE study and from over 950 subjects provided by 6 global collaborators. The sample metadata nearly always contained a de-identified subject ID, COVID-19 status, age in years and sex. Where HLA class I and class II types were available, the types were taken from metadata supplied by the sample provider, not from assay-based typing.

Whole blood was collected in K2EDTA tubes by collaborating institutions according to the institutions' own protocols. Collaborator samples were shipped for TCRbeta analysis as frozen whole blood, isolated PBMCs, or DNA extracted from either sample type. A word on this clone: Its antigen is not yet known. The input lacks base qualities; no much larger clone sits a single base away.

General study outcomes and caveats: The quantity of clinical and demographic metadata differed by source and by participant and was supplied without curation.

Relative to germline, V is 1 base shorter and J is 2 bases shorter, with 11 bases between their ends. The cysteine opens and the phenylalanine closes a CDR3 of 15 amino acids. Of the read, only the CDR3 DNA is kept; its 45 bases are in frame from base 1. From a lookup of the germline V gene (reference sequence), CDR1 and CDR2 are SEHNR and FQNEAQ. The immunoSEQ Assay, a bias-controlled multiplex PCR, was used to amplify TCRbeta CDR3 regions from genomic DNA. Turning to the authors' computational methods: Nucleated cell counts per sample were estimated from amplification of reference gene primers within the assay. Sequence reads were collapsed and filtered to measure the absolute abundance of every unique TCRbeta CDR3 rearrangement. For each sample, productive Simpson clonality was calculated as the square root of Simpson's diversity index over productive rearrangements. The immuneACCESS repertoire file appears here via TCRdb, limited to in-frame rearrangements. These files lack a portion of the clones; in checked studies, under half of the deficit traces to unresolved V genes, and the cause of the others is not known. That table furnishes V, J and clone size, whereas the DNA furnished D and trimming. The sample table lists more than 100,000 clones, 85% to 90% of them with a count of one. Of the sample, roughly 2.5% falls within the top ten clones.

The chain is made from TRBV7-9 and TRBJ1-2, with the D gene too uncertain to name. The receptor comes from a man aged 45 to 65 with active COVID-19. Sequenced sample: peripheral blood. The nucleotide sequence is TGTGCCAGCAGCTTAGTCATGGGCAGCAACTATGGCTACACCTTC. Translated, it reads CASSLVMGSNYGYTF.